This T cell receptor (beta chain) was observed in a study of response to subunit inactivated influenza vaccine. The CDR3 length is 14 residues. CDR1 is SQVTM, CDR2 ANQGSEA, per germline. With 3 bases removed from V and 2 bases from J, the gap between germline ends came to 12 bases. This clonotype has just a few counts. Antigen: not known. Study results and limitations: There was a suggestion from the authors that each seasonal influenza vaccination recruits few new T cells.

TCRdb re-derived calls from the RT-PCR reads in MiXCR, one entry per CDR3 protein. Of 800,000 to 1,000,000 distinct CDR3 sequences in the sample, less than 25% are singletons; the top ten hold roughly 10%. This receptor was obtained from a man between 50 and 59 years old who received an inactivated influenza vaccine. The V and J genes are TRBV29-1 and TRBJ2-3; TRBD1 is a possible D gene (5 bases). The sequenced sample was PBMCs from blood, obtained 5 to 6 days after vaccination. In nucleotides, the CDR3 is TGCAGCGTTGAGCAGGGCCGGGCCACAGATACGCAGTATTTT. It specifies CSVEQGRATDTQYF.